Below, 2 T cell receptor beta chains from the same sample are listed, as sequenced in a study of blood T cells in healthy people across ages. Alongside a J-beta primer mix, a sample-barcoded 5' primer served in a second PCR lasting roughly 7 to 11 cycles. Via MiXCR, TCRdb re-called the 5' RACE reads, giving one row per CDR3 protein. Seen here are approximately 800,000 distinct CDR3 sequences, around 34% observed once, and the top ten hold approximately 12%. Sequencing was performed on blood. These receptors all come from a young man in good health.

This clonotype has a handful of counts. A much larger clone lies a single base off, so this may be a read error. The rearrangement joins TRBV12-3 or TRBV12-4 to TRBJ2-1; TRBD1 matches at 8 bases. The J call may not be correct, given that the DNA end is closer to TRBJ2-7. The CDR3 runs 18 residues. The CDR3 region is CASNSPRTGKTSYNEQYF. The CDR3 nucleotides read TGTGCCAGCAATTCCCCAAGGACAGGGAAGACCTCCTACAATGAGCAGTACTTC.

This sequence joins TRBV3-1 and TRBJ2-1; D not certain. This CDR3 has 14 amino acids. The V end was cut by 4 bases, the J end by 7 bases, with 14 bases between. Germline V CDR1 and CDR2: LGHDT, YNNKEL (reference sequence). The DNA for the CDR3 is TGTGCCAGCAGCCCCGGAATTTCGGTAAATGAGCAGTTCTTC. Its protein is CASSPGISVNEQFF.